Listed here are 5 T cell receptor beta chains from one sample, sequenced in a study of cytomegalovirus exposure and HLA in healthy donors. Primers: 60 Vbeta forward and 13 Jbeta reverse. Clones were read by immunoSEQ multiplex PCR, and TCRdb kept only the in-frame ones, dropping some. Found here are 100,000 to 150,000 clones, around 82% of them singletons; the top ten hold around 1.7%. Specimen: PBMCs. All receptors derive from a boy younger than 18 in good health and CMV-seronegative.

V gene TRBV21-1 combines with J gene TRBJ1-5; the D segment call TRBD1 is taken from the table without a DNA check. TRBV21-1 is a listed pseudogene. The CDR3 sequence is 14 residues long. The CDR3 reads CASISKKGAQPQHF. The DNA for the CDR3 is TGTGCCAGCATCTCAAAGAAAGGGGCCCAGCCCCAGCATTTT.

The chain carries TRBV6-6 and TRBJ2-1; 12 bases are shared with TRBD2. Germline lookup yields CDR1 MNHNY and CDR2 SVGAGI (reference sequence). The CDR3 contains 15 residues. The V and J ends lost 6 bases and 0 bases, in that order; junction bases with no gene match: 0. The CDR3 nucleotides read TGTGCCAGCAGGACTAGCGGGAGCTCCTACAATGAGCAGTTCTTC. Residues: CASRTSGSSYNEQFF.

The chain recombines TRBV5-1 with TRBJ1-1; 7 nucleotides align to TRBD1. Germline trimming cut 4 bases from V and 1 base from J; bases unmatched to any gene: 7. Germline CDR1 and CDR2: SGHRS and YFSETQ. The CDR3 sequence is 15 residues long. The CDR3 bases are TGCGCCAGCAGCCGCATCGGACAGGAGAACACTGAAGCTTTCTTT. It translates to CASSRIGQENTEAFF. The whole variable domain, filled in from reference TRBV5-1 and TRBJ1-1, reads KAGVTQTPRYLIKTRGQQVTLSCSPISGHRSVSWYQQTPGQGLQFLFEYFSETQRNKGNFPGRFSGRQFSNSRSEMNVSTLELGDSALYLCASSRIGQENTEAFFGQGTRLTVV.

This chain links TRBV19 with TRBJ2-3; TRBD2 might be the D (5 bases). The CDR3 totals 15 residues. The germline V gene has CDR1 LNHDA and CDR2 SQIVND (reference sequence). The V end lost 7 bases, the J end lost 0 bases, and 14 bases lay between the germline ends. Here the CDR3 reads CASKIGLASTDTQYF. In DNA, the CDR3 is TGTGCCAGTAAAATCGGGCTAGCTAGCACAGATACGCAGTATTTT. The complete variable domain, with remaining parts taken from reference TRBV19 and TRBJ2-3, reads DGGITQSPKYLFRKEGQNVTLSCEQNLNHDAMYWYRQDPGQGLRLIYYSQIVNDFQKGDIAEGYSVSREKKESFPLTVTSAQKNPTAFYLCASKIGLASTDTQYFGPGTRLTVL.

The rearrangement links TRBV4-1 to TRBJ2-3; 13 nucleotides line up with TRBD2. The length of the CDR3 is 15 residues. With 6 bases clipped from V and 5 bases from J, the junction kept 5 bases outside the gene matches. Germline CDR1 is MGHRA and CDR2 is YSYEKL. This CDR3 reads CASSPLAGGRDTQYF. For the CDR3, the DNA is TGCGCCAGCAGTCCACTAGCGGGGGGGCGAGATACGCAGTATTTT.